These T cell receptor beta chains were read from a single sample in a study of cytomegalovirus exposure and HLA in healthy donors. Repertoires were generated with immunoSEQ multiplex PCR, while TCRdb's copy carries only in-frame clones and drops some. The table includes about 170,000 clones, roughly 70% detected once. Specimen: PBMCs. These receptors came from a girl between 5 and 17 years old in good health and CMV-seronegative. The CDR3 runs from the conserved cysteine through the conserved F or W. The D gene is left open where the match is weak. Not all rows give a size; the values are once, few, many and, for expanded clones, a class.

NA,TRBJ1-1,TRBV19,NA,CASSMGADYEAFF,TGTGCCAGTAGTATGGGTGCCGACTATGAAGCTTTCTTT
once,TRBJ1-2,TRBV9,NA,CASSARAGGYGYTF,TGTGCCAGCAGCGCCCGGGCGGGGGGCTATGGCTACACCTTC
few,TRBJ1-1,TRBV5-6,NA,CASSNLGPQGNTEAFF,TGTGCCAGCAGCAACCTAGGGCCCCAGGGAAACACTGAAGCTTTCTTT
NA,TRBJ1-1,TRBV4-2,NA,CASSLEGGGGTEAFF,TGTGCCAGCAGCCTGGAAGGTGGGGGGGGCACTGAAGCTTTCTTT
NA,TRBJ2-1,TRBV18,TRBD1,CASSPTGGAYNEQFF,TGTGCCAGCTCACCGACAGGGGGCGCGTACAATGAGCAGTTCTTC
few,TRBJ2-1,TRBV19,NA,CASSIRAGAINNEQFF,TGTGCCAGTAGTATTCGGGCGGGGGCGATTAACAATGAGCAGTTCTTC
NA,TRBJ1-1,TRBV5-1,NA,CASSFGWTEMNTEAFF,TGCGCCAGCAGCTTCGGATGGACAGAGATGAACACTGAAGCTTTCTTT
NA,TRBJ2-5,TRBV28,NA,CASSLLRMSGGGLYQETQYF,TGTGCCAGCAGTTTGTTGAGGATGTCTGGCGGGGGCCTGTACCAAGAGACCCAGTACTTC
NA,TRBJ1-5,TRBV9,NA,CASSVAAGDQPQHF,TGTGCCAGCAGCGTAGCGGCGGGGGATCAGCCCCAGCATTTT
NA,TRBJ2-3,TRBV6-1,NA,CASSVGGWADTQYF,TGTGCCAGCAGTGTCGGCGGGTGGGCGGATACGCAGTATTTT
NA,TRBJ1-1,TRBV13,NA,CASSLLGGNTEAFF,TGTGCCAGCAGCTTATTGGGGGGGAACACTGAAGCTTTCTTT
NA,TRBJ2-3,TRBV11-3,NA,CASSPREQTDTQYF,TGTGCCAGCAGCCCCCGAGAGCAAACAGATACGCAGTATTTT
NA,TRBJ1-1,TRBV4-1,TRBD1,CASSQGQGSYMNTEAFF,TGCGCCAGCAGCCAGGGACAGGGTTCATACATGAACACTGAAGCTTTCTTT
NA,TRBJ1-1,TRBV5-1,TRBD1,CASSPQTTGLTEAFF,TGCGCCAGCAGCCCCCAAACGACAGGGCTCACTGAAGCTTTCTTT
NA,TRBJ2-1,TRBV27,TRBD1,CASSPDRGRSLYNEQFF,TGTGCCAGCAGCCCGGACAGGGGGCGATCACTTTACAATGAGCAGTTCTTC
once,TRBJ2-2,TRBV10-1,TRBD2,CASSVAGTGELFF,TGCGCCAGCAGTGTAGCGGGTACCGGGGAGCTGTTTTTT
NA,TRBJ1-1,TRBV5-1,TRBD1,CASSGSDRGRYTEAFF,TGCGCCAGCAGCGGATCGGACAGGGGGCGATACACTGAAGCTTTCTTT
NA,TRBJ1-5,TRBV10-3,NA,CAIIRREQDYQPQHF,TGTGCCATCATAAGAAGAGAGCAGGACTATCAGCCCCAGCATTTT
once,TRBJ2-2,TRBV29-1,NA,CSFTGTAGELFF,TGCAGCTTTACAGGGACGGCCGGGGAGCTGTTTTTT
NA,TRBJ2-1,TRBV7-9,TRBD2,CASSPSGGNYNEQFF,TGTGCCAGCAGCCCCAGCGGGGGGAACTACAATGAGCAGTTCTTC
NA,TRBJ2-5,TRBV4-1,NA,CASRSGTQETQYF,TGCGCCAGCAGGTCCGGGACTCAAGAGACCCAGTACTTC
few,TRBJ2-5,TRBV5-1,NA,CASSSGLQETQYF,TGCGCCAGCAGCTCGGGACTCCAAGAGACCCAGTACTTC
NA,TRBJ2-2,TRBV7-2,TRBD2,CASSRTGGTGELFF,TGTGCCAGCAGTCGGACGGGGGGTACCGGGGAGCTGTTTTTT
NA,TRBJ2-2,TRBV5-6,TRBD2,CASSLAAGGPLELFF,TGTGCCAGCAGCTTGGCGGCGGGGGGGCCGCTGGAGCTGTTTTTT
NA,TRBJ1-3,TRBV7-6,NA,CASSPTWSSGNTIYF,TGTGCCAGCAGCCCAACATGGAGCTCTGGAAACACCATATATTTT
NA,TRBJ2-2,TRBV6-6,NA,CASSRMASKAGELFF,TGTGCCAGCAGCCGTATGGCTAGTAAGGCCGGGGAGCTGTTTTTT
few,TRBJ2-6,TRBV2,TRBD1,CASHRGGANVLTF,TGTGCCAGCCACAGGGGTGGGGCCAACGTCCTGACTTTC
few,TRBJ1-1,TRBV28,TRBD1,CASSLVRGRGAFF,TGTGCCAGCAGTTTAGTGAGGGGGCGAGGAGCTTTCTTT
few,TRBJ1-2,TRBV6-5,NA,CASSYAREVDGYTF,TGTGCCAGCAGTTACGCCAGAGAGGTAGATGGCTACACCTTC
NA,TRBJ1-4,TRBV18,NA,CASSPQRAHGEKLFF,TGTGCCAGCTCACCACAGAGGGCCCATGGCGAAAAACTGTTTTTT
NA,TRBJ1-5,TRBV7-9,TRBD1,CASSLGTGGGNQPQHF,TGTGCCAGCAGCTTGGGGACAGGTGGCGGCAATCAGCCCCAGCATTTT
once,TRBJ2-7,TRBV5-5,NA,CASSLRVLYEQYF,TGTGCCAGCAGCTTACGGGTCCTCTACGAGCAGTACTTC
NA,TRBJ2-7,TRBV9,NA,CASSVAASEIYEQYF,TGTGCCAGCAGCGTAGCGGCTAGCGAAATCTACGAGCAGTACTTC